This is a list of T cell receptor beta chains from one sample in a study of tumor and adjacent non-tumor tissue in lung cancer. TCRdb reanalysed the multiplex PCR reads using MiXCR and keeps one entry per CDR3 protein. The sample has some 100,000 distinct CDR3 sequences, around 80% seen once. The sample was lung tumor tissue. These receptors were taken from a woman aged 55-69 years with non-small cell lung cancer. Both conserved end residues are part of each CDR3. Fields, in order: clone size, J gene, V gene, D gene, CDR3 protein, CDR3 DNA. D genes are given only for firm matches. Rows may omit the clone size; those that give it use once, few, many or a size class.

-	TRBJ1-6	TRBV10-2	-	CTSSESYSILSYLHF	TGCACCAGCAGTGAGTCTTATAGCATACTTTCATACCTCCACTTT
once	TRBJ1-2	TRBV6-2/TRBV6-3	-	CASSYSLDRPYGYTF	TGTGCCAGCAGTTACTCACTTGACAGGCCCTACGGCTACACCTTC
-	TRBJ1-5	TRBV6-1	-	CASAVSATDYQRQHF	TGTGCTAGCGCGGTATCCGCGACCGACTATCAGCGCCAGCATTTT
-	TRBJ2-3	TRBV11-2	-	CASSAQYTKYF	TGTGCCAGCAGCGCACAATATACGAAGTATTTT
once	TRBJ2-7	TRBV6-2/TRBV6-3	-	CISGAVLYEQYF	TGTATCAGCGGTGCCGTTCTCTACGAGCAGTACTTC
-	TRBJ2-2	TRBV24-1	-	CATSVGQNTGELLF	TGTGCCACCAGCGTTGGACAAAACACCGGGGAGCTCTTATTT
-	TRBJ1-2	TRBV20-1	-	CSAAPPGVNYRYTF	TGCAGTGCCGCCCCCCCGGGAGTAAACTATCGCTACACCTTC
once	TRBJ2-3	TRBV11-2	-	CASSATGMARDTQYF	TGTGCCAGCAGCGCCACGGGGATGGCCAGAGATACGCAGTATTTT
-	TRBJ1-3	TRBV4-3	-	CASNQDPQGRNTIYF	TGCGCCAGCAACCAAGATCCGCAGGGTCGAAACACCATATATTTT
-	TRBJ2-3	TRBV5-1	TRBD1	CASRTQGASADTQYF	TGCGCCAGCAGAACACAGGGGGCAAGCGCAGATACGCAGTATTTT
-	TRBJ2-7	TRBV6-1	-	CASSERMSIEQYF	TGTGCCAGCAGTGAGCGGATGTCGATCGAGCAGTATTTC
medium-sized	TRBJ1-2	TRBV20-1	-	CSASEGNGYGYTF	TGCAGTGCTAGTGAGGGGAACGGCTATGGCTACACCTTC
-	TRBJ2-3	TRBV12-3/TRBV12-4	-	CASSSGHWGVTDTQYF	TGTGCCAGCAGTTCCGGGCACTGGGGTGTCACAGATACGCAGTATTTT
-	TRBJ1-2	TRBV6-5	TRBD1	CARSPTGQGGDYGYTF	TGTGCCAGAAGTCCCACCGGACAGGGAGGGGACTATGGCTACACCTTC
-	TRBJ2-2	TRBV5-4	-	CASSLEPGVTTGELFF	TGTGCCAGCAGCTTGGAACCCGGGGTCACCACCGGGGAGCTGTTTTTT
many	TRBJ2-3	TRBV4-3	-	CASSQDLAGATDTQYF	TGCGCCAGCAGCCAAGATTTGGCGGGCGCCACAGATACGCAGTATTTT
many	TRBJ2-7	TRBV20-1	TRBD2	CSARGGFKQYF	TGCAGTGCTAGGGGGGGGTTTAAGCAGTACTTC
-	TRBJ2-1	TRBV6-1	TRBD2	CASNLVGGSYNGQFF	TGTGCCAGTAATTTAGTCGGGGGGAGTTACAATGGGCAGTTCTTC
-	TRBJ1-1	TRBV6-5	-	CASSRLSSMVVKTEAFF	TGTGCCAGCAGTCGACTTTCTTCGATGGTAGTAAAAACTGAAGCTTTCTTT
many	TRBJ2-3	TRBV6-5	-	CASSYSDRRTDTQYF	TGTGCCAGCAGTTACTCAGATAGGCGCACAGATACGCAGTATTTT
-	TRBJ2-5	TRBV11-2	-	CAGSPQGSQETQYF	TGTGCCGGCAGTCCACAGGGCAGTCAAGAGACCCAGTATTTC
-	TRBJ1-1	TRBV11-2	TRBD1	CASSFTTGMKAEAFF	TGTGCCAGCAGCTTCACGACAGGGATGAAGGCTGAAGCTTTCTTT
-	TRBJ1-6	TRBV6-5	-	CAGTTTKSYNSPLHF	TGTGCTGGCACCACGACGAAGTCCTATAATTCACCCCTCCACTTT
-	TRBJ2-1	TRBV5-4	-	CTSSPGGETVNNEQFF	TGTACCAGCAGCCCCGGAGGAGAGACGGTGAATAATGAACAGTTCTTC
-	TRBJ1-2	TRBV5-4	-	CASSLGARDYGYAF	TGTGCCAGCAGCTTGGGAGCCAGGGATTATGGTTACGCCTTC
-	TRBJ1-3	TRBV6-6	-	CACSYGNTIYF	TGTGCCTGCAGTTACGGTAACACCATATATTTT
-	TRBJ1-6	TRBV12-3/TRBV12-4	TRBD1	CASSLGRTGSYNSPLHF	TGTGCCAGCAGTTTGGGGAGGACAGGCTCCTATAATTCACCTCTCCACTTT